This passage covers 18 T cell receptor beta chains from one sample sequenced in a study of T cells expressing NK-cell markers. TCRdb re-called the 5' RACE reads and catalogs CDR3 proteins one per entry, DNA excluded. The table lists hundreds of thousands of distinct CDR3 sequences. The source material was blood T cells: a sorted CD56 or NKG2C T cell subset, CD4+ or CD8+ T cells, or bulk PBMC T cells (not recorded which). The receptors here all came from a man aged 18-75 years in good health.

The genes are TRBV7-2 and TRBJ1-4; TCRdb's D call, TRBD1, is unchecked because there is no DNA. The CDR3 is 14 amino acids. Per the germline V gene, CDR1 is SGHTA and CDR2 is FQGNSA. The CDR3 loop is CASRPGTGGEKLFF.

The chain combines TRBV27 with TRBJ1-1. Germline assignment: CDR1 MNHEY and CDR2 SMNVEV (reference sequence). The CDR3 consists of 13 residues. The CDR3 sequence: CASRNYQNTEAFF.

The chain carries TRBV3-1 and TRBJ2-5; TCRdb's D call, TRBD1, is unchecked because there is no DNA. This CDR3 is 14 amino acids long. Germline V gene sequence: CDR1 LGHDT, CDR2 YNNKEL (reference sequence). The chain's CDR3 is CASSQSGGTETQYF.

The rearrangement links TRBV15 to TRBJ1-2. The CDR3 loop spans 14 amino acids. Germline V gives CDR1 LNHNV, CDR2 YYDKDF (reference sequence). CDR3 sequence: CATSRDAESYGYTF.

The chain couples TRBV21-1 to TRBJ2-3; TCRdb names TRBD2, which stays unverified in the absence of DNA. TRBV21-1 is listed as a pseudogene. This CDR3 has 16 amino acids. The chain's CDR3 is CASSKLSGAITDTQYF.

The chain links TRBV7-2 to TRBJ1-4. The germline V gene has CDR1 SGHTA and CDR2 FQGNSA. The CDR3 loop spans 15 amino acids. CDR3 sequence: CASSLDKATNEKLFF.

The chain uses TRBV11-2 and TRBJ2-1; TCRdb's D call of TRBD1 is untestable without DNA. This CDR3 has 15 residues. The germline CDR1 and CDR2 sequences are SGHAT and FQNNGV. This CDR3 reads CASSSMTGQGTRLFF.

The V call is TRBV7-2, the J call TRBJ1-1; the D call of TRBD1 rests on TCRdb alone, since no DNA is present to check it. CDR1 SGHTA and CDR2 FQGNSA come from the germline V gene. The CDR3 contains 15 residues. CDR3: CASSLVVGQGTEAFF.

The chain couples TRBV19 to TRBJ2-7. This CDR3 region has 14 residues. Germline CDR1 LNHDA, CDR2 SQIVND (reference sequence). CDR3 sequence: CASSQKVIAYEQYF.

The gene calls are TRBV6-2 or TRBV6-3 and TRBJ1-1; the D gene TCRdb calls, TRBD1, cannot be checked with no DNA. CDR1 is MNHEY, CDR2 SVGEGT, per germline. The CDR3 consists of 15 residues. The chain's CDR3 is CASRAMGRTNTEAFF.

The chain is built from TRBV6-1 and TRBJ1-2. Germline CDR1 MNHNS, CDR2 SASEGT. This CDR3 is 13 amino acids long. CDR3: CASRSQLVNGYTF.

This sequence joins TRBV6-1 and TRBJ2-7; lacking DNA, the TRBD2 call made by TCRdb goes unchecked. Per germline, CDR1 MNHNS and CDR2 SASEGT. The length of the CDR3 is 14 residues. This chain's CDR3 is CASSPQGGNYEQYF.

This chain connects TRBV20-1 to TRBJ2-5; TCRdb picks TRBD2, but there is no DNA to check that call. The CDR3 consists of 17 residues. Germline V CDR1 and CDR2: DFQATT, SNEGSKA (reference sequence). The chain's CDR3 is CSAVTFQLAGHQETQYF.

The rearrangement uses TRBV11-1 and TRBJ1-5; the D gene TCRdb calls, TRBD1, cannot be checked with no DNA. The CDR3 length is 19 residues. Germline CDR1 reads SGHAT; CDR2 reads FQDESV (reference sequence). The CDR3 region is CASSFGSGGSLTSNQPQHF.

The chain links TRBV6-2 or TRBV6-3 to TRBJ1-5; TCRdb's D call of TRBD1 is untestable without DNA. Germline assignment: CDR1 MNHEY and CDR2 SVGEGT. This CDR3 spans 15 amino acids. CDR3 residues: CASSSGGTGAQPQHF.

This chain connects TRBV5-1 to TRBJ2-1; the D call of TRBD2 rests on TCRdb alone, since no DNA is present to check it. Germline V lookup: CDR1 SGHRS, CDR2 YFSETQ. The CDR3 loop spans 15 amino acids. CDR3 sequence: CASSLLPSLDNEQFF.

The chain couples TRBV29-1 to TRBJ2-3; the D call of TRBD2 rests on TCRdb alone, since no DNA is present to check it. The CDR3 extends over 21 amino acids. Germline loops: CDR1 SQVTM, CDR2 ANQGSEA. The CDR3: CSGAPHYIAGGLDLSTDTQYF.

The CDR3 sequence is CAIRGGQRNTEAFF. The chain uses TRBV10-3 and TRBJ1-1; TCRdb's D gene call, TRBD1, goes unchecked for lack of DNA. The CDR3 is made up of 14 amino acids. Germline loops: CDR1 ENHRY, CDR2 SYGVKD.